This T cell receptor beta chain stems from a study of T-cell memory formation after mild COVID-19. Findings of the study overall: Most CD4+ clones that shrank were in CM and EM, while CD8+ ones turned up in EMRA.

V shed 7 bases, J shed 8 bases, and the junction held 6 bases outside the gene matches. The V gene's germline CDR1 is MGHDK and CDR2 SYGVNS. This CDR3 spans 13 amino acids. Comment on this clonotype: Its specificity is unknown.

From the 5' RACE reads, TCRdb called clonotypes with MiXCR, one entry per CDR3 protein. The sample has more than 450,000 distinct CDR3 sequences, more than 15% seen once. The material sequenced was PBMCs or a T cell subset sorted from them (not recorded which). The sequence was obtained from an adult woman who had mild COVID-19 (a few samples of this study predate the infection). Cell type and time point are not known. This chain uses TRBV25-1 with TRBJ1-2, with TRBD1 identical over 11 bases. The CDR3 nucleotides are TGTGCCAGCACCCCGGGACAGGGGGAGGGCTACACCTTC. It translates to CASTPGQGEGYTF.